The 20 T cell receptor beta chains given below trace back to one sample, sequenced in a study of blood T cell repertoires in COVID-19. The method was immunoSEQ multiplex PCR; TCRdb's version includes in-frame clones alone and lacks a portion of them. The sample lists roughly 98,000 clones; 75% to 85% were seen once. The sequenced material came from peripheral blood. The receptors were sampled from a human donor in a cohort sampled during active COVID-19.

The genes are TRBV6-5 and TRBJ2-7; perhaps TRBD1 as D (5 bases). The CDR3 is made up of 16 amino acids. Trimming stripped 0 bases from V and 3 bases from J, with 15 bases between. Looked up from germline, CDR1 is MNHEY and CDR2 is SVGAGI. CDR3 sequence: CASSYSHRRTSYEQYF. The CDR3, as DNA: TGTGCCAGCAGTTACTCGCACAGGCGAACCAGCTACGAGCAGTACTTC.

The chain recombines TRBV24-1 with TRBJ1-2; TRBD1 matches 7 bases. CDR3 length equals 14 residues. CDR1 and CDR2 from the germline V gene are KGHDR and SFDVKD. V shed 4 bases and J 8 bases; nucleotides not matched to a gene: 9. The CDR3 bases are TGTGCCACCAGTGAACTCGACAGGGTCGGCGGCTACACCTTC. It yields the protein CATSELDRVGGYTF.

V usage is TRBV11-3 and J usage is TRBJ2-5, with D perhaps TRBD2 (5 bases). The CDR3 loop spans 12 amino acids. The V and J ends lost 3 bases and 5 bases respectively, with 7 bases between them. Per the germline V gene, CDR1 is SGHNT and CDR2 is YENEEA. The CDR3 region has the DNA TGTGCCAGCAGCTTCCCGGGGGAGACCCAGTACTTC. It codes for CASSFPGETQYF.

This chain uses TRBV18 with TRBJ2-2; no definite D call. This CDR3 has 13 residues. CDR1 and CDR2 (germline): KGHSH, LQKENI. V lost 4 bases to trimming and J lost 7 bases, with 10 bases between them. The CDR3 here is CASSQDTDGELFF. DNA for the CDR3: TGTGCCAGCTCACAAGATACTGACGGGGAGCTGTTTTTT. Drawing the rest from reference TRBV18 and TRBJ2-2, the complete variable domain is NAGVMQNPRHLVRRRGQEARLRCSPMKGHSHVYWYRQLPEEGLKFMVYLQKENIIDESGMPKERFSAEFPKEGPSILRIQQVVRGDSAAYFCASSQDTDGELFFGEGSRLTVL.

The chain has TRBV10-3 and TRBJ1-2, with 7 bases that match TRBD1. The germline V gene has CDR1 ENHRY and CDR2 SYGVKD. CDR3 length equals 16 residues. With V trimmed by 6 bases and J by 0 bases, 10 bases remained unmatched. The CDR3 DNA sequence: TGTGCCATCAGCAGACAGGGCCCTACCTCTAACTATGGCTACACCTTC. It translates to CAISRQGPTSNYGYTF.

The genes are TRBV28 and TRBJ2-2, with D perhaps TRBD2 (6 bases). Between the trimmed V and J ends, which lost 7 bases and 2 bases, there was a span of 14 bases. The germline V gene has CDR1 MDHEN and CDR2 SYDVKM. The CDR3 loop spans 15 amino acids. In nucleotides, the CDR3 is TGTGCCAGCATCCTGGAGGGACCAAACACCGGGGAGCTGTTTTTT. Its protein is CASILEGPNTGELFF.

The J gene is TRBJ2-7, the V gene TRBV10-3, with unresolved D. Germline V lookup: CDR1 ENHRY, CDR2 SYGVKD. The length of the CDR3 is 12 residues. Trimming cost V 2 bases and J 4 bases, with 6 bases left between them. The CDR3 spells CAISEREYEQYF. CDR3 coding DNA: TGTGCCATCAGTGAGCGAGAGTACGAGCAGTACTTC.

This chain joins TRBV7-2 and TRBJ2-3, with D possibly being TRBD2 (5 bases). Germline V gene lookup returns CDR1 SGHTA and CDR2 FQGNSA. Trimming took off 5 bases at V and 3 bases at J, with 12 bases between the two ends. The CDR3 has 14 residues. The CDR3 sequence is CASSPGISTDTQYF. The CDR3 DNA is TGTGCCAGCAGCCCCGGGATTTCAACAGATACGCAGTATTTT. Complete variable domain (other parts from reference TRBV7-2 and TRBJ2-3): GAGVSQSPSNKVTEKGKDVELRCDPISGHTALYWYRQSLGQGLEFLIYFQGNSAPDKSGLPSDRFSAERTGGSVSTLTIQRTQQEDSAVYLCASSPGISTDTQYFGPGTRLTVL.

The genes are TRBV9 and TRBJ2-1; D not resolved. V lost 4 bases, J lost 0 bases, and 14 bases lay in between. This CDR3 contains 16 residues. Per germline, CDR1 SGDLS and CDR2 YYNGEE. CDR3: CASSPFAASSYNEQFF. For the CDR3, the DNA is TGTGCCAGCAGCCCCTTCGCGGCGAGCTCCTACAATGAGCAGTTCTTC.

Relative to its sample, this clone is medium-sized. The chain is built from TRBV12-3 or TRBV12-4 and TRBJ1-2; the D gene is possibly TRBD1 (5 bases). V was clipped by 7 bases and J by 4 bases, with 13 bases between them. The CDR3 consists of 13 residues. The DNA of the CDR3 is TGTGCCAGCAAGGTGGAGGGGAGCTATGGCTACACCTTC. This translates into CASKVEGSYGYTF.

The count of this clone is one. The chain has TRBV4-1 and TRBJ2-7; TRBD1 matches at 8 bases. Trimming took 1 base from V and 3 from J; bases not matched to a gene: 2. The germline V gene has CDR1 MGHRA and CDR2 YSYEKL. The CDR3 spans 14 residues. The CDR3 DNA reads TGCGCCAGCAGCCAAGTCGGACAGGGCTACGAGCAGTACTTC. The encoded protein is CASSQVGQGYEQYF.

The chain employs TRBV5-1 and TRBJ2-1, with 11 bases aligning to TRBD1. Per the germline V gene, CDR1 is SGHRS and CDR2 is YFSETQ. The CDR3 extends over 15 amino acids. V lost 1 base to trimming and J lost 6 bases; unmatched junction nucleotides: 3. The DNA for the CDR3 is TGCGCCAGCAGCTTGTACGGGACAGGGGGCAATGAGCAGTTCTTC. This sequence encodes CASSLYGTGGNEQFF. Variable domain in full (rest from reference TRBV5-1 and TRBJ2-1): KAGVTQTPRYLIKTRGQQVTLSCSPISGHRSVSWYQQTPGQGLQFLFEYFSETQRNKGNFPGRFSGRQFSNSRSEMNVSTLELGDSALYLCASSLYGTGGNEQFFGPGTRLTVL.

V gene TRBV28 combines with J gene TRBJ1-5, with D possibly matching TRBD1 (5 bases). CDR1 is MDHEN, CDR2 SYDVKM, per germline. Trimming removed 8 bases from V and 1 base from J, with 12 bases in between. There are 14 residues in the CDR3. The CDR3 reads CASRPGGSNQPQHF. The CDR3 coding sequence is TGTGCCAGCCGCCCGGGGGGGAGCAATCAGCCCCAGCATTTT.

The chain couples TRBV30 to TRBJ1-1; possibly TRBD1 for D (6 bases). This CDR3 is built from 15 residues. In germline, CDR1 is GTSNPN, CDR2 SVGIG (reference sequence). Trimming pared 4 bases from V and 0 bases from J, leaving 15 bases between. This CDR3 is CAWIGGKAMNTEAFF. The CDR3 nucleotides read TGTGCCTGGATAGGGGGTAAGGCCATGAACACTGAAGCTTTCTTT.

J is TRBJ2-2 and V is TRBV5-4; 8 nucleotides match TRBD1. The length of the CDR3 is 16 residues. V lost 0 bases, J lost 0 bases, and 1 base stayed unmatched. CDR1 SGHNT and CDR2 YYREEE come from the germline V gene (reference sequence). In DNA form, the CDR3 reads TGTGCCAGCAGCTTGGGGGACAGGACGAACACCGGGGAGCTGTTTTTT. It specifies CASSLGDRTNTGELFF. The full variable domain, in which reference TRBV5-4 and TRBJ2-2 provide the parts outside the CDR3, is ETGVTQSPTHLIKTRGQQVTLRCSSQSGHNTVSWYQQALGQGPQFIFQYYREEENGRGNFPPRFSGLQFPNYSSELNVNALELDDSALYLCASSLGDRTNTGELFFGEGSRLTVL.

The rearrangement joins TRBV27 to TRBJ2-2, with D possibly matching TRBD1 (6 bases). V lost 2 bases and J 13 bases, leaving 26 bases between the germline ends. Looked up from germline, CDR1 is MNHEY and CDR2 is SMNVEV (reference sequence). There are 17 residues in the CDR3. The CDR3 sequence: CASSLKQGNPNVGRLFF. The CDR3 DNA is TGTGCCAGCAGTTTAAAACAGGGCAATCCCAATGTGGGGAGGCTGTTTTTT.

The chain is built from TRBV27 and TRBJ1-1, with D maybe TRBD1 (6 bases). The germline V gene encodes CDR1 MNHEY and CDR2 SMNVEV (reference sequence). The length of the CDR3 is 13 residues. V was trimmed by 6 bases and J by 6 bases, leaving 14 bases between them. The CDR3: CASSLQGSAEAFF. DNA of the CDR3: TGTGCCAGCAGCCTACAGGGATCAGCTGAAGCTTTCTTT.

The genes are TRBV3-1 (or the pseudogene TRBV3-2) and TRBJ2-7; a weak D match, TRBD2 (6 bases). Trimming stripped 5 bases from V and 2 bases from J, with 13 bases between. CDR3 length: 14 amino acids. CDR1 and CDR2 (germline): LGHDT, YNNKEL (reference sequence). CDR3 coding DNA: TGTGCCAGCAGCTACACCGGGAGCCCCTACGAGCAGTACTTC. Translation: CASSYTGSPYEQYF.

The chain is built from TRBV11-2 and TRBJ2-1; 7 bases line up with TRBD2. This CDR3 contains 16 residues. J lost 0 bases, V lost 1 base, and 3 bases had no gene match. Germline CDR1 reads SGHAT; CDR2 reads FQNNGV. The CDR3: CASSLVLAISYNEQFF. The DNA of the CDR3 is TGTGCCAGCAGCTTAGTACTAGCGATCTCCTACAATGAGCAGTTCTTC.

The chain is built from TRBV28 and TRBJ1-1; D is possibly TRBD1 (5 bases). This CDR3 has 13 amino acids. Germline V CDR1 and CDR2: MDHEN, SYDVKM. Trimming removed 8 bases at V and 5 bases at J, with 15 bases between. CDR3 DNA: TGTGCCAGCGGATTAGGGGCGCGAACTGAAGCTTTCTTT. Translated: CASGLGARTEAFF.